This passage covers 18 T cell receptor beta chains from one sample sequenced in a study of shared clonotypes between healthy human individuals. Clones were read by immunoSEQ multiplex PCR, and TCRdb kept only the in-frame ones, dropping some. The sample has 950,000 to 1,100,000 clones, about 80% seen once; the top ten hold under 0.8%. Material for sequencing was memory CD4+ T cells from PBMCs. As to subset: CD45RA-negative fraction. The receptors shown here come from a man younger than 30 in good health. Some clones in this sample may be carry-over from other donors' samples.

The rearrangement uses TRBV29-1 and TRBJ1-2; D not certain. Germline lookup yields CDR1 SQVTM and CDR2 ANQGSEA. The CDR3 covers 13 residues. Deletions cut 5 bases from V and 3 bases from J, with 13 bases between. DNA of the CDR3: TGCAGCGTTTGGCCTACCGGGGACTATGGCTACACCTTC. It yields the protein CSVWPTGDYGYTF. Supplemented by reference TRBV29-1 and TRBJ1-2, the full variable domain reads SAVISQKPSRDICQRGTSLTIQCQVDSQVTMMFWYRQQPGQSLTLIATANQGSEATYESGFVIDKFPISRPNLTFSTLTVSNMSPEDSSIYLCSVWPTGDYGYTFGSGTRLTVV.

This rearrangement joins TRBV28 to TRBJ1-1, with D hard to call. CDR3 length: 14 residues. Germline V gene lookup returns CDR1 MDHEN and CDR2 SYDVKM. V was cut by 5 bases and J by 7 bases, with 17 bases left in between. DNA for the CDR3: TGTGCCAGCAGTCCAACACGGAGCCGAGATGAAGCTTTCTTT. Residues: CASSPTRSRDEAFF.

This rearrangement joins TRBV7-6 to TRBJ2-7; the D is unclear. The CDR3 spans 11 residues. The germline V gene has CDR1 SGHVS and CDR2 FNYEAQ. Trimming removed 3 bases from V and 2 bases from J, with 2 bases in between. The CDR3 DNA reads as TGTGCCAGCAGCTTCCCCTACGAGCAGTACTTC. Translation: CASSFPYEQYF.

The V call is TRBV7-2, the J call TRBJ1-1; D unresolved. V lost 0 bases and J 0 bases, leaving 5 bases between the germline ends. CDR1 is SGHTA and CDR2 is FQGNSA in the germline V gene. The CDR3 totals 14 residues. The CDR3 region has the DNA TGTGCCAGCAGCTTAGCGATCTTGAACACTGAAGCTTTCTTT. Its protein is CASSLAILNTEAFF.

The chain combines TRBV6-6 with TRBJ2-1; D gene uncertain. Trimming left V 3 bases short and J 7 bases short, with 10 bases between. The germline V gene encodes CDR1 MNHNY and CDR2 SVGAGI (reference sequence). This CDR3 region has 13 residues. CDR3 protein: CASSYYPTNEQFF. The CDR3 bases are TGTGCCAGCAGTTATTACCCGACGAATGAGCAGTTCTTC.

The genes are TRBV7-9 and TRBJ1-4, with a weak D call TRBD1 (5 bases). CDR1 is SEHNR and CDR2 is FQNEAQ in the germline V gene (reference sequence). V was trimmed by 4 bases and J by 8 bases, leaving 17 bases between them. CDR3 length: 15 amino acids. The CDR3 DNA follows: TGTGCCAGCAGCTCATGGGACCCAAGGGGCGAAAAACTGTTTTTT. Translating gives CASSSWDPRGEKLFF.

The chain carries TRBV4-1 and TRBJ1-2, with D maybe TRBD1 (6 bases). From germline, CDR1 is MGHRA and CDR2 YSYEKL. The V end was cut by 1 base, the J end by 6 bases, with 21 bases between. There are 17 residues in the CDR3. The CDR3 DNA is TGCGCCAGCAGCCAAGGGGGGAGGCAGGGGAGTAAGAATGGCTACACCTTC. Encoded protein: CASSQGGRQGSKNGYTF.

This clone has a count of ten or more. The gene calls are TRBV7-2 and TRBJ1-1, with 7 positions matching TRBD1. The CDR3 is made up of 14 amino acids. Germline CDR1 is SGHTA and CDR2 is FQGNSA. V shed 4 bases, J shed 5 bases, and the junction held 7 bases outside the gene matches. The CDR3 reads CASSSNRGRTEAFF. The CDR3 nucleotides read TGTGCCAGCAGCTCCAACAGGGGTAGGACTGAAGCTTTCTTT.

This clone was seen once. The chain has TRBV25-1 and TRBJ2-7; tentative D call: TRBD1 (7 bases). The germline gives CDR1 MGHDK, CDR2 SYGVNS. The CDR3 sequence is 12 residues long. Trimming stripped 10 bases from V and 2 bases from J, with 12 bases between. The CDR3 coding sequence is TGTGCCACCCAGGGGGGACCCTACGAGCAGTACTTC. Its translation is CATQGGPYEQYF.

V and J are TRBV6-1 and TRBJ2-7; D remains unclear. Germline V gene data show CDR1 as MNHNS and CDR2 as SASEGT. The CDR3 consists of 15 residues. Deletions cut 2 bases from V and 3 bases from J, with 14 bases between. For the CDR3, the DNA is TGTGCCAGCAGTGAATTGGATCGACTCGGCTACGAGCAGTACTTC. Protein sequence: CASSELDRLGYEQYF.

V gene TRBV5-6 combines with J gene TRBJ2-1; no reliable D call. CDR3 length: 13 residues. Looked up from germline, CDR1 is SGHDT and CDR2 is YYEEEE. The V gene lost 4 bases and the J gene lost 5 bases, with 10 bases spanning the gap. CDR3 sequence: CASSRPSNNEQFF. CDR3 DNA: TGTGCCAGCAGCCGGCCCTCAAACAATGAGCAGTTCTTC.

The gene calls are TRBV9 and TRBJ2-1, with D unclear. Trimming removed 0 bases at V and 7 bases at J, with 8 bases between. The CDR3 loop spans 13 amino acids. CDR1 is SGDLS, CDR2 YYNGEE, per germline. CDR3 DNA: TGTGCCAGCAGCGTAGATCAGGTTAATGAGCAGTTCTTC. Translation gives CASSVDQVNEQFF.

The chain couples TRBV7-2 to TRBJ1-1; no definite D call. Trimming pared 1 base from V and 0 bases from J, leaving 6 bases between. Germline CDR1 is SGHTA and CDR2 is FQGNSA. The CDR3 is 14 amino acids. Here the CDR3 DNA reads TGTGCCAGCAGCTTAGTGGAGGTGAACACTGAAGCTTTCTTT. It is translated as CASSLVEVNTEAFF.

V and J are TRBV9 and TRBJ2-7, with a possible D match to TRBD2 (5 bases). V lost 3 bases and J 3 bases, leaving 10 bases between the germline ends. The CDR3 contains 13 residues. In germline, CDR1 is SGDLS, CDR2 YYNGEE. The CDR3 nucleotides read TGTGCCAGCAGCGGCGTAGGAGGCTACGAGCAGTACTTC. This encodes CASSGVGGYEQYF.

This clone was seen once. The V gene is TRBV7-6, the J gene TRBJ2-5, with TRBD2 matching 12 bases. Per the germline V gene, CDR1 is SGHVS and CDR2 is FNYEAQ. With V trimmed by 2 bases and J by 2 bases, 6 bases remained unmatched. The CDR3 sequence is 17 residues long. In DNA, the CDR3 is TGTGCCAGCAGCTTATCCCCGACTAGCGGGGGTCAAGAGACCCAGTACTTC. Translating it yields CASSLSPTSGGQETQYF.

Regarding this clone: This could be a read error, since a much larger clone is one nucleotide away. The sample contains more than one DNA sequence encoding this CDR3. The V and J genes are TRBV5-1 and TRBJ1-1; D is uncertain. The germline V gene has CDR1 SGHRS and CDR2 YFSETQ. Trimming removed 0 bases from V and 1 base from J, with 7 bases in between. The CDR3 has 14 amino acids. CDR3 region: CASSLGQANTEAFF. For the CDR3, the DNA is TGCGCCAGCAGCTTGGGGCAGGCGAACACTGAAGCTTTCTTT. The full variable domain, in which reference TRBV5-1 and TRBJ1-1 provide the parts outside the CDR3, is KAGVTQTPRYLIKTRGQQVTLSCSPISGHRSVSWYQQTPGQGLQFLFEYFSETQRNKGNFPGRFSGRQFSNSRSEMNVSTLELGDSALYLCASSLGQANTEAFFGQGTRLTVV.

The rearrangement joins TRBV25-1 to TRBJ1-2; 7 bases are a match to TRBD1. With V trimmed by 3 bases and J by 7 bases, 11 bases remained unmatched. The V gene's germline CDR1 is MGHDK and CDR2 SYGVNS. This CDR3 has 15 amino acids. This CDR3 is CASSEKLNRGSGYTF. CDR3 nucleotides: TGTGCCAGCAGTGAGAAGCTGAACAGGGGAAGTGGCTACACCTTC.

This clone showed up just a few times. At the DNA level, this CDR3 is encoded by other sequences in the same sample as well. The chain links TRBV6-5 to TRBJ1-2; 7 nucleotides match TRBD1. Trimming at V came to 2 bases and at J to 5 bases, leaving 5 bases not matched to a gene. CDR1 and CDR2 (germline): MNHEY, SVGAGI. CDR3 size: 14 residues. This CDR3 reads CASSYGGQPYGYTF. CDR3 nucleotides: TGTGCCAGCAGTTACGGGGGACAGCCGTATGGCTACACCTTC.